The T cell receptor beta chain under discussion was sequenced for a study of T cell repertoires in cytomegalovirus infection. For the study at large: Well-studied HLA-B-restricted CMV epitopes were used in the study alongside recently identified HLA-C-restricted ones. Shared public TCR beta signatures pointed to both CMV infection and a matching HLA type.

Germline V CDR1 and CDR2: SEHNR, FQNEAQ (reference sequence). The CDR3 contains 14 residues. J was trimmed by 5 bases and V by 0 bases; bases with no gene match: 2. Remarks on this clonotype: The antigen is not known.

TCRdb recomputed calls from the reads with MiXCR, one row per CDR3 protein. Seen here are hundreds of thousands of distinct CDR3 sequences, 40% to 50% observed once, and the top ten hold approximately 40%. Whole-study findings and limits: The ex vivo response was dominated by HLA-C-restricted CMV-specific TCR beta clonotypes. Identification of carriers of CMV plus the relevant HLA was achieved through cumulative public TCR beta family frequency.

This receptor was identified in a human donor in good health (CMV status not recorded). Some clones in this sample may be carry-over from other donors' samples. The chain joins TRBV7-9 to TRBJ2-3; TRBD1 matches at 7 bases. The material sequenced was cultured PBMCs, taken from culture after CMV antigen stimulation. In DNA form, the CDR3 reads TGTGCCAGCAGCTTAGCAGGGGGCGAAGATACGCAGTATTTT. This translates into CASSLAGGEDTQYF.